In its sample, the clone carrying this T cell receptor (beta chain) was seen once. Its antigen is still unknown. One end of the junction varies from germline; a read error may be responsible. The data originate from a study of T cell repertoires in cytomegalovirus infection. Study context: CMV epitopes in the study were HLA-C-restricted (recently identified) and HLA-B-restricted (well studied).

Study results and caveats: The ex vivo response was dominated by HLA-C-restricted CMV-specific TCR beta clonotypes.

TCRdb ran MiXCR on the reads and lists one entry per CDR3 protein. Of 110,000 to 150,000 distinct CDR3 sequences listed, 32% are singletons. Specimen: CD8+ T cells from cultured PBMCs, collected from culture after CMV antigen stimulation. The sequence was collected from a human donor in good health (CMV status not recorded). Some clones in this sample may be carry-over from other donors' samples.

This chain's CDR3 is CSVVRGGPESQYF. The CDR3 nucleotides read TGCAGCGTTGTGAGGGGGGGCCCAGAGTCCCAGTACTTC. The V gene is TRBV29-1, the J gene TRBJ2-5; a possible D gene is TRBD2 (7 bases). Germline V CDR1 and CDR2: SQVTM, ANQGSEA. This CDR3 is 13 amino acids long.